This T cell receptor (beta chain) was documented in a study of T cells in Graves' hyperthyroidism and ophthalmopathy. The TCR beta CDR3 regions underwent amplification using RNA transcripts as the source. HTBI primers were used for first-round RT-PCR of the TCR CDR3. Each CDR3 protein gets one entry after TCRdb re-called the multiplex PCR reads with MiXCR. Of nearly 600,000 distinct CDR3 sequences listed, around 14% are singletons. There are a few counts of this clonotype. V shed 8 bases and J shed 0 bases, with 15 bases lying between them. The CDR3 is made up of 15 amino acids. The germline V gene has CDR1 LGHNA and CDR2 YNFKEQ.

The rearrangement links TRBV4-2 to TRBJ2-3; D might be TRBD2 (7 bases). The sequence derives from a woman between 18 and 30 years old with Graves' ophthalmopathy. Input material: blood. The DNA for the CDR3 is TGTGCCAGCGGCCGGGGGGCCTCTAGCACAGATACGCAGTATTTT. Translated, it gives CASGRGASSTDTQYF.